The T cell receptor beta chain under discussion was sequenced for a study of blood T cell repertoires in COVID-19. On the study more broadly: Sources were T cells, B-cell-depleted T cells, or PBMCs; the material itself was cDNA or gDNA.

This clone was recorded a few times. Original analysis: Quantification of nucleated cells was approximated via reference gene primer amplification. This table comes from immunoSEQ multiplex PCR, and its TCRdb copy is limited to in-frame clones, with some not included. That table gives V, J and clone size, and the DNA gave D and trimming. The data contain about 360,000 clones, around 88% of them singletons. This sequence originates from a woman aged 55-75 years with COVID-19, enrolled during active disease. Specimen: peripheral blood.

CDR3 DNA sequence: TGTGCCTGGAGTAGGAAGTGGGCGGGGGACATCTTAGCCAAAAACATTCAGTACTTC. It codes for CAWSRKWAGDILAKNIQYF. J is TRBJ2-4 and V is TRBV30; tentative D call: TRBD2 (7 bases). This CDR3 contains 19 residues. V shed 2 bases and J shed 0 bases, with 23 bases lying between them. The germline V gene has CDR1 GTSNPN and CDR2 SVGIG (reference sequence).